This TCR beta chain was observed in a study of control samples from healthy donors and cancer patients. The CDR3 has 14 amino acids. CDR1 is MNHEY, CDR2 SVGEGT, per germline. Deletions cut 4 bases from V and 8 bases from J, with 14 bases between. Data came from immunoSEQ multiplex PCR; TCRdb stores just in-frame clones and leaves some out. In the table there are fewer than 50,000 clones, around nine tenths of which are singletons. The V and J genes are TRBV6-2 or TRBV6-3 and TRBJ2-2; weak D call: TRBD1 (5 bases). The sequencing sample was made of PBMCs. This sequence was found in a man younger than 40 with colorectal cancer. The CDR3 coding sequence is TGTGCCAGCAGTTTCAGACTGGGGCTTGGGGAGCTGTTTTTT. Its protein is CASSFRLGLGELFF.